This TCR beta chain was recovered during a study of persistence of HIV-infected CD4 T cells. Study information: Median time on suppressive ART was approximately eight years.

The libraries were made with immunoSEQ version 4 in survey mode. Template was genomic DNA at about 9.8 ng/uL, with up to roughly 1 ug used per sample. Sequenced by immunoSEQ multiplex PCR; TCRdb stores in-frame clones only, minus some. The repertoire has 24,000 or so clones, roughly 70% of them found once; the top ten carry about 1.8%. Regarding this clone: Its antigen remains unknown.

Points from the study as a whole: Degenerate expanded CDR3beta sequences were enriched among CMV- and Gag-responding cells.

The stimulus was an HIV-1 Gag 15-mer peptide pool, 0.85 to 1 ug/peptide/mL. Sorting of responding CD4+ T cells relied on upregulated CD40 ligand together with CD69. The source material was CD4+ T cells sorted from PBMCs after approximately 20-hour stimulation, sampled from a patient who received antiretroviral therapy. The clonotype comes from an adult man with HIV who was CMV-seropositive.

In DNA form, the CDR3 reads TGTGCCAGCAGTTCCTTTCTATCCGGGACAGACTATGGCTACACCTTC. Its protein product is CASSSFLSGTDYGYTF. The V and J genes are TRBV2 and TRBJ1-2; 7 nucleotides align to TRBD1. The CDR3 loop spans 16 amino acids. The junction had 12 bases not matched to a gene; V was cut back by 5 bases and J by 3 bases. Germline CDR1 and CDR2: SNHLY and FYNNEI.